This T cell receptor (beta chain) derives from a study of cytomegalovirus exposure and HLA in healthy donors. Study observations and caveats: Further analysis, carried out later, found HLA-associated TCR beta chains more clonally expanded than equally common other chains.

This clone was counted only a few times. The antigen is unknown. PCR primers comprised 60 Vbeta and 13 Jbeta primers. The assay was immunoSEQ multiplex PCR, and TCRdb's table has in-frame clones only and misses some. Counted here are about 130,000 clones, approximately 61% occurring once; the ten biggest clones make up about 2.6%. This receptor was taken from a woman aged 40 to 55 in good health and CMV-seronegative. The source material was PBMCs.

CDR3 coding DNA: TGTGCCAGCAGCCAAGAGTACGGGACAGGGTCCTACGAGCAGTACTTC. Encoded protein: CASSQEYGTGSYEQYF. The chain is built from TRBV4-2 and TRBJ2-7, with 9 bases identical to TRBD1. Losses at the gene ends were 0 bases for V and 1 base for J; bases not matched to a gene: 4. Germline V CDR1 and CDR2: LGHNA, YNFKEQ. CDR3 length: 16 residues.